This T cell receptor (beta chain) appears in the sequencing data of a study of a mutant IDH1 vaccine in newly diagnosed glioma. About the study: Males made up 62.5% and females 37.5% of treated patients, whose mean age was about 41 years. Those enrolled had earlier been treated with radiotherapy, temozolomide, or both, mostly both. General observations from the study: Changes in top peripheral clonotypes did not appear linked to pseudoprogression.

The time point: week 5, during vaccination. Vaccinated patients received 300 ug of mutant IDH1 20-mer peptide per dose, with topical imiquimod. The CDR3 totals 14 residues. Germline CDR1 is LNHDA and CDR2 is SQIVND (reference sequence). The V and J ends lost 5 bases and 0 bases respectively, with 10 bases between them. Remarks on this clone: The antigen is unknown.

Assay used: immunoSEQ multiplex PCR; TCRdb lists only in-frame clones, some missing. The sample holds some 51,000 clones, about three quarters seen once. The specimen comprised PBMCs, sampled from a glioma patient whose treatment included an IDH1 peptide vaccine. The TCR was taken from a man aged 50 to 59 with glioma. The chain employs TRBV19 and TRBJ1-2; D remains ambiguous. CDR3 in amino acids: CASSEGGANYGYTF. CDR3 coding DNA: TGTGCCAGTAGTGAAGGCGGAGCTAACTATGGCTACACCTTC.